This T cell receptor beta chain was retrieved from a study of regulatory T cells in long-lasting Graves disease. Study results and caveats: TRBV28, TRBJ1-2 and TRBJ2-5 were favored in persistent disease. Newly diagnosed patients shared 850 to 1,000 public clonotypes; persistent patients shared a few thousand.

Time point specified: newly diagnosed GD, antithyroid drugs for less than 3 months. The authors made the TCR library using RNA they extracted from PBMCs. Assembly of TCR beta libraries relied on iRepertoire HTBI primers together with Arm-PCR of CDR3 regions. TCRdb re-analysed the multiplex PCR reads in MiXCR, keeping a single row per CDR3 protein. The data contain about 220,000 distinct CDR3 sequences, around 19% of them seen just once; the ten biggest clones take up 12%. There are 17 residues in the CDR3. Looked up from germline, CDR1 is LNHNV and CDR2 is YYDKDF (reference sequence). A word on this clonotype: What it binds is not known. A much larger clonotype is one base distant, so this may be a read error.

The same data also contributed to another study, on T cells in Graves' hyperthyroidism and ophthalmopathy. As that report states: The primer set for the first-round RT-PCR of the TCR CDR3 was HTBI. Also found in blood were most expanded thyroid clonotypes above 0.001.

The TCR sequence derives from a woman aged 25 to 39 with Graves disease. Sequences were derived from peripheral blood mononuclear cells (PBMCs), sampled at new diagnosis, from a patient treated with antithyroid drugs. The genes are TRBV15 and TRBJ1-5; TRBD1 agrees at 10 bases. The CDR3 coding sequence is TGTGCCGCCAGCAGCATCCGGACAGGGGGAAACAATCAGCCCCAGCATTTT. This encodes CAASSIRTGGNNQPQHF.